This T cell receptor beta chain was recorded in a study of blood T cell repertoires in COVID-19. The germline V gene has CDR1 SNHLY and CDR2 FYNNEI. J was trimmed by 0 bases and V by 8 bases; bases with no gene match: 8. This CDR3 is built from 15 residues. As processed by the authors: Quantification of nucleated cells was approximated via reference gene primer amplification. Clones were sequenced by immunoSEQ multiplex PCR, and TCRdb holds only the in-frame ones, with some missing. V and J calls and clone size come straight from that table; D and trimming were deduced from the DNA. The table lists just over 90,000 clones, 75% to 90% of them singletons.

The chain employs TRBV2 and TRBJ2-3; 7 bases fit TRBD1. Sequenced sample: peripheral blood. This TCR was sampled from a human donor with active COVID-19. The donor label of this sample is uncertain. CDR3 protein: CASHVGQQSTDTQYF. CDR3 nucleotides: TGTGCCAGCCATGTGGGACAGCAAAGCACAGATACGCAGTATTTT. The whole variable domain, filled in from reference TRBV2 and TRBJ2-3, reads EPEVTQTPSHQVTQMGQEVILRCVPISNHLYFYWYRQILGQKVEFLVSFYNNEISEKSEIFDDQFSVERPDGSNFTLKIRSTKLEDSAMYFCASHVGQQSTDTQYFGPGTRLTVL.